This entry lists 22 T cell receptor beta chains sequenced from one sample in a study of graft-versus-host responses after intestinal transplantation. Which antigens these TCRs recognize remains unknown. Profiling relied on immunoSEQ multiplex PCR, and the TCRdb table lists in-frame clones only, not all of them. The repertoire holds around 71,000 clones, with roughly 94% as singletons. Sequencing used unstimulated CD8+ T cells sorted from spleen or lymph node cells, obtained before intestinal transplant. The receptors derive from a human donor who received an intestinal transplant.

The V call is TRBV5-6, the J call TRBJ2-1; 12 bases fit TRBD2. The CDR3 is 15 amino acids. Germline V gives CDR1 SGHDT, CDR2 YYEEEE. Losses at the gene ends were 4 bases for V and 10 bases for J; bases not matched to a gene: 9. The CDR3 is CASSPLTSGSREQFF. CDR3 bases: TGTGCCAGCAGCCCTCTGACTAGCGGGAGTAGGGAGCAGTTCTTC.

The CDR3 DNA follows: TGTGCCAGCAGCGCACAGGCAGCATACACTGAAGCTTTCTTT. Its translation is CASSAQAAYTEAFF. The gene calls are TRBV9 and TRBJ1-1; tentatively, D is TRBD1 (5 bases). V lost 3 bases to trimming and J lost 3 bases, with 12 bases between them. There are 14 residues in the CDR3. Germline CDR1 is SGDLS and CDR2 is YYNGEE.

The chain couples TRBV27 to TRBJ2-7; 9 nucleotides align to TRBD2. CDR1 is MNHEY, CDR2 SMNVEV, per germline (reference sequence). This CDR3 region has 15 residues. V was clipped by 3 bases and J by 0 bases; unmatched bases: 3. DNA of the CDR3: TGTGCCAGCAGTTTGTGGCGGGAGGGCTCCTACGAGCAGTACTTC. Protein sequence: CASSLWREGSYEQYF.

The CDR3 reads CASAPGTQFDTQYF. The DNA of the CDR3 is TGTGCCAGCGCTCCCGGGACCCAGTTTGATACGCAGTATTTT. V and J are TRBV27 and TRBJ2-3; D could derive from TRBD1 or TRBD2 (5 bases each). V was pared by 8 bases and J by 6 bases, with 18 bases between. The CDR3 contains 14 residues. Germline CDR1 MNHEY, CDR2 SMNVEV (reference sequence).

V and J are TRBV30 and TRBJ2-7; D remains ambiguous. The CDR3 loop spans 15 amino acids. The germline V gene has CDR1 GTSNPN and CDR2 SVGIG (reference sequence). Between the trimmed V and J ends, which lost 2 bases and 1 base, there was a span of 15 bases. CDR3: CAWSTYPGSSYEQYF. The CDR3 DNA is TGTGCCTGGAGTACCTATCCCGGGTCTTCCTACGAGCAGTACTTC.

This clone has a single count. The chain couples TRBV7-8 to TRBJ1-5; TRBD1 matches at 7 bases. Germline trimming cut 1 base from V and 5 bases from J; bases unmatched to any gene: 8. Germline-derived CDR1 and CDR2 are SGHVS and FQNEAQ. The CDR3 has 16 amino acids. In DNA, the CDR3 is TGTGCCAGCAGCTTAGAGCTTTGGAGGGGGCATCAGCCCCAGCATTTT. The encoded protein is CASSLELWRGHQPQHF.

The CDR3 nucleotides are TGTGCCAGCAGCCAAGATCCAGCAAGACCGGGACCTCTGAGTAGGGCACAAGAGACCCAGTACTTC. It encodes CASSQDPARPGPLSRAQETQYF. This chain links TRBV14 with TRBJ2-5; D could derive from TRBD1 or TRBD2 (5 bases each). V lost 0 bases, J lost 2 bases, and 31 bases lay in between. Per the germline V gene, CDR1 is SGHDN and CDR2 is FVKESK. The CDR3 runs to 22 residues. Together with reference TRBV14 and TRBJ2-5, the CDR3 gives the full variable domain: EAGVTQFPSHSVIEKGQTVTLRCDPISGHDNLYWYRRVMGKEIKFLLHFVKESKQDESGMPNNRFLAERTGGTYSTLKVQPAELEDSGVYFCASSQDPARPGPLSRAQETQYFGPGTRLLVL.

This clone was counted only a few times. The V and J genes are TRBV2 and TRBJ1-2; D is uncertain. Germline V CDR1 and CDR2: SNHLY, FYNNEI. This CDR3 contains 11 residues. V gave up 5 bases and J gave up 5 bases, with 6 bases separating them. The CDR3: CASSPIYGYTF. CDR3 DNA: TGTGCCAGCAGTCCAATTTATGGCTACACCTTC.

The chain links TRBV9 to TRBJ2-3; tentative D call: TRBD1 (5 bases). CDR3 size: 16 residues. Per germline, CDR1 SGDLS and CDR2 YYNGEE. Trimming removed 3 bases at V and 0 bases at J, with 14 bases between. The CDR3 bases are TGTGCCAGCAGCGATAACAGGATAACTAGCACAGATACGCAGTATTTT. Protein sequence: CASSDNRITSTDTQYF.

The chain couples TRBV10-3 to TRBJ2-1, with 10 bases fitting TRBD2. Germline V gives CDR1 ENHRY, CDR2 SYGVKD. Trimming cost V 4 bases and J 7 bases; bases outside gene matches: 7. This CDR3 has 15 residues. CDR3 sequence reads: CAISVGLAGVNEQFF. In nucleotides, the CDR3 is TGTGCCATCAGTGTCGGGCTAGCGGGGGTAAATGAGCAGTTCTTC.

This chain joins TRBV11-2 and TRBJ2-2, with D uncertain. CDR3 length: 19 residues. Germline CDR1 SGHAT, CDR2 FQNNGV. V lost 1 base and J 7 bases, leaving 25 bases between the germline ends. CDR3 DNA: TGTGCCAGCAGCTTAGTTCTGGGCTACGGGCCGTTTGTAGGCGGGGAGCTGTTTTTT. Its protein is CASSLVLGYGPFVGGELFF.

The rearrangement links TRBV5-1 to TRBJ2-5; possible D gene TRBD1, 5 bases. This CDR3 comprises 16 residues. Trimming pared 4 bases from V and 3 bases from J, leaving 19 bases between. Germline CDR1 reads SGHRS; CDR2 reads YFSETQ. The CDR3 DNA reads as TGCGCCAGCAGCACAACGCAGGGTATTGGAGAAGAGACCCAGTACTTC. Translation gives CASSTTQGIGEETQYF.

The gene calls are TRBV6-6 and TRBJ1-5, with D maybe TRBD1 (6 bases). Trimming shortened V by 6 bases and J by 3 bases, and 12 bases separated the two germline ends. The CDR3 runs 14 residues. In germline, CDR1 is MNHNY, CDR2 SVGAGI (reference sequence). The CDR3 spells CASRSGQLNQPQHF. The CDR3 nucleotides are TGTGCCAGCAGGTCGGGACAACTCAATCAGCCCCAGCATTTT.

The rearrangement joins TRBV27 to TRBJ1-5; maybe TRBD1 (5 bases). CDR3 length: 15 amino acids. V dropped 6 bases and J dropped 3 bases, with 15 bases sitting between them. CDR1 and CDR2 (germline): MNHEY, SMNVEV (reference sequence). CDR3 protein: CASRKRGLPNQPQHF. CDR3 bases: TGTGCCAGCAGGAAGAGGGGCCTCCCCAATCAGCCCCAGCATTTT.

The chain links TRBV4-1 to TRBJ2-7; TRBD2 is a possible D gene (6 bases). The CDR3 is 16 residues long. Germline loops: CDR1 MGHRA, CDR2 YSYEKL. The germline V and J ends were trimmed by 4 bases and 0 bases, with 16 bases remaining between them. The CDR3 reads CASSPASGTGSYEQYF. CDR3 DNA sequence: TGCGCCAGCAGCCCGGCCTCCGGGACTGGCTCCTACGAGCAGTACTTC.

V usage is TRBV27 and J usage is TRBJ2-1, with 7 bases aligning to TRBD1. CDR1 and CDR2 (germline): MNHEY, SMNVEV (reference sequence). The CDR3 length is 16 residues. The J segment lost 3 bases and the V segment lost 4 bases, leaving 9 bases of the junction unmatched. CDR3 nucleotides: TGTGCCAGCAGTTCCTACACCGGGACAGACTACAATGAGCAGTTCTTC. Translating it yields CASSSYTGTDYNEQFF.

The rearrangement joins TRBV30 to TRBJ1-1; no firm D call. The length of the CDR3 is 13 residues. Germline CDR1 is GTSNPN and CDR2 is SVGIG (reference sequence). V dropped 4 bases and J dropped 4 bases, with 13 bases sitting between them. The CDR3 loop is CAWTRTGGTEAFF. For the CDR3, the DNA is TGTGCCTGGACTCGGACTGGAGGCACTGAAGCTTTCTTT.

In this sample, this clone turned up a few times. In nucleotides, the CDR3 is TGTGCCAGCTCACCACAGTCAGGGAAGTACGAGCAGTACTTC. Protein product: CASSPQSGKYEQYF. The chain has TRBV18 and TRBJ2-7; weak D call: TRBD1 (5 bases). V lost 1 base to trimming and J lost 4 bases, with 11 bases between them. Germline CDR1 reads KGHSH; CDR2 reads LQKENI. This CDR3 comprises 14 residues.

The chain has TRBV12-5 and TRBJ1-1; the D is unclear. The CDR3 is 11 residues long. Between the trimmed V and J ends, which lost 3 bases and 2 bases, there was a span of 1 base. Per germline, CDR1 LGHNT and CDR2 FRNRAP. The chain's CDR3 is CASGFNTEAFF. CDR3 sequence (DNA): TGTGCTAGTGGTTTTAACACTGAAGCTTTCTTT. Combining the CDR3 with reference TRBV12-5 and TRBJ1-1 gives the whole variable domain DARVTQTPRHKVTEMGQEVTMRCQPILGHNTVFWYRQTMMQGLELLAYFRNRAPLDDSGMPKDRFSAEMPDATLATLKIQPSEPRDSAVYFCASGFNTEAFFGQGTRLTVV.

The chain has TRBV7-2 and TRBJ2-7; weak D call: TRBD1 (6 bases). CDR1 and CDR2 from the germline V gene are SGHTA and FQGNSA. The CDR3 is made up of 14 amino acids. The germline V and J ends were trimmed by 0 bases and 7 bases, with 13 bases remaining between them. CDR3 amino acids: CASSLAGADFEQYF. DNA for the CDR3: TGTGCCAGCAGCTTAGCGGGGGCCGATTTTGAGCAGTACTTC.

The chain couples TRBV13 to TRBJ2-1, with 7 bases identical to TRBD2. V dropped 2 bases and J dropped 10; count of bases not matched to a gene: 11. The CDR3 contains 15 residues. The germline CDR1 and CDR2 sequences are PRHDT and FYEKMQ (reference sequence). This CDR3 is CASSLQGREWGEQFF. The CDR3 coding sequence is TGTGCCAGCAGCTTACAAGGGCGGGAGTGGGGGGAGCAGTTCTTC. Full variable domain (rest looked up from reference TRBV13 and TRBJ2-1): AAGVIQSPRHLIKEKRETATLKCYPIPRHDTVYWYQQGPGQDPQFLISFYEKMQSDKGSIPDRFSAQQFSDYHSELNMSSLELGDSALYFCASSLQGREWGEQFFGPGTRLTVL.

The J gene is TRBJ1-4, the V gene TRBV6-5; possibly TRBD1 for D (5 bases). Germline CDR1 reads MNHEY; CDR2 reads SVGAGI. This CDR3 comprises 14 residues. The V end was cut by 4 bases, the J end by 0 bases, with 6 bases between. The CDR3 is CASSWDSTNEKLFF. CDR3 sequence (DNA): TGTGCCAGCAGTTGGGACTCAACTAATGAAAAACTGTTTTTT.